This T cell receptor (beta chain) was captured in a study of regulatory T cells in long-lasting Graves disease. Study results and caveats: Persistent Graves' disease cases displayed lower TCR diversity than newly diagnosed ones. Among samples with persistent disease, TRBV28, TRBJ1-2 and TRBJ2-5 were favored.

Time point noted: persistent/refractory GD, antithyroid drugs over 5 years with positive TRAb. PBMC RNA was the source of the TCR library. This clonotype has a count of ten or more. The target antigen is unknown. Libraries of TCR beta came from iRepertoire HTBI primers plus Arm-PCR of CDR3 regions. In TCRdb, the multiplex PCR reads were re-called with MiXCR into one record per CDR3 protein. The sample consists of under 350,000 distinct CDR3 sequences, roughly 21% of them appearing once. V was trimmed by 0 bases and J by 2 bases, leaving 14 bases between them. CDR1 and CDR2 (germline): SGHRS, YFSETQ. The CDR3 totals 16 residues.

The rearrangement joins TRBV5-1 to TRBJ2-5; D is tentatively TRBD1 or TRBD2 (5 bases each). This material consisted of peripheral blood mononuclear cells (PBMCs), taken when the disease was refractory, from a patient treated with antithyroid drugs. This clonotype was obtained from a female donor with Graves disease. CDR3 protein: CASSLGGTPGQETQYF. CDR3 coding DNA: TGCGCCAGCAGCTTGGGAGGGACCCCCGGACAAGAGACCCAGTACTTC.